What follows are 19 T cell receptor beta chains derived from one specimen sequenced in a study of T cell responses to AZD1222 COVID-19 vaccine. Repertoires were generated with immunoSEQ multiplex PCR, while TCRdb's copy carries only in-frame clones and drops some. The sample lists around 110,000 clones, about 85% occurring once. This material consisted of peripheral blood, taken 28 days after the second AZD1222 dose. The receptors derive from an adult who received the AZD1222 COVID-19 vaccine.

This chain links TRBV10-3 with TRBJ1-5, with 8 bases lining up with TRBD1. This CDR3 contains 14 residues. From germline, CDR1 is ENHRY and CDR2 SYGVKD. The V and J ends lost 6 bases and 4 bases, in that order; junction bases with no gene match: 5. The CDR3 spells CAISQTGENQPQHF. CDR3 DNA sequence: TGTGCCATCAGCCAGACAGGGGAGAATCAGCCCCAGCATTTT.

The rearrangement uses TRBV2 and TRBJ2-7, with D hard to call. Deletions cut 3 bases from V and 6 bases from J, with 15 bases between. CDR3 length equals 14 residues. Germline V gene data show CDR1 as SNHLY and CDR2 as FYNNEI. The chain's CDR3 is CASSDPEATVEQYF. CDR3 bases: TGTGCCAGCAGTGATCCCGAGGCAACCGTCGAGCAGTACTTC.

The genes are TRBV6-5 and TRBJ1-1; D is possibly TRBD1 (5 bases). Trimming pared 6 bases from V and 5 bases from J, leaving 19 bases between. CDR3 length equals 15 residues. CDR1 MNHEY and CDR2 SVGAGI come from the germline V gene. CDR3 residues: CASSRGGTTGTEAFF. As DNA, the CDR3 is TGTGCCAGCAGCCGCGGCGGGACGACGGGGACTGAAGCTTTCTTT.

This clone was counted only a few times. This chain connects TRBV5-1 to TRBJ1-1; 7 bases line up with TRBD1. The V segment lost 3 bases and the J segment 5 bases; nucleotides outside the gene matches: 7. CDR1 is SGHRS and CDR2 is YFSETQ in the germline V gene. This CDR3 has 14 amino acids. The CDR3 bases are TGCGCCAGCAGCTCAAAAGGGGGCGGAACTGAAGCTTTCTTT. Translated: CASSSKGGGTEAFF.

V is TRBV11-2 and J is TRBJ1-3; no reliable D call. The CDR3 has 15 amino acids. Germline CDR1 reads SGHAT; CDR2 reads FQNNGV. The V and J ends lost 1 base and 0 bases respectively, with 7 bases between them. The DNA of the CDR3 is TGTGCCAGCAGCTTAGGACGCAGCTCTGGAAACACCATATATTTT. Translating gives CASSLGRSSGNTIYF.

The chain recombines TRBV4-1 with TRBJ1-5; D ambiguous. The CDR3 runs 16 residues. CDR1 and CDR2 (germline): MGHRA, YSYEKL. Between the trimmed V and J ends, which lost 0 bases and 0 bases, there was a span of 9 bases. The CDR3 sequence is CASSQDLHYSNQPQHF. CDR3 nucleotide sequence: TGCGCCAGCAGCCAAGATCTACACTATAGCAATCAGCCCCAGCATTTT.

The chain is built from TRBV7-9 and TRBJ2-7; D unresolved. Trimming took off 1 base at V and 0 bases at J, with 10 bases between the two ends. The CDR3 is 15 amino acids. Looked up from germline, CDR1 is SEHNR and CDR2 is FQNEAQ (reference sequence). In DNA form, the CDR3 reads TGTGCCAGCAGCTTAGGGCGAATTAGCTCCTACGAGCAGTACTTC. The encoded protein is CASSLGRISSYEQYF. Looking up the rest from reference TRBV7-9 and TRBJ2-7 gives the full variable domain: DTGVSQNPRHKITKRGQNVTFRCDPISEHNRLYWYRQTLGQGPEFLTYFQNEAQLEKSRLLSDRFSAERPKGSFSTLEIQRTEQGDSAMYLCASSLGRISSYEQYFGPGTRLTVT.

The V call is TRBV18, the J call TRBJ2-6, with D maybe TRBD1 (6 bases). The CDR3 extends over 20 amino acids. V was pared by 1 base and J by 0 bases, with 19 bases between. CDR1 KGHSH and CDR2 LQKENI come from the germline V gene. The CDR3 DNA follows: TGTGCCAGCTCACCACTTCGTCTGGGGGCCGTTAGCTCTGGGGCCAACGTCCTGACTTTC. Its protein is CASSPLRLGAVSSGANVLTF.

V and J are TRBV19 and TRBJ1-1; tentatively, D is TRBD1 (6 bases). V was shortened by 5 bases and J by 1 base, with 14 bases between the two germline ends. CDR3 length: 15 residues. CDR1 and CDR2 (germline): LNHDA, SQIVND (reference sequence). The CDR3 DNA follows: TGTGCCAGTAGTTATTTGGGCAGGGGGAACACTGAAGCTTTCTTT. Translation: CASSYLGRGNTEAFF.

The chain is built from TRBV30 and TRBJ1-2; D gene unclear. The V gene lost 3 bases and the J gene lost 0 bases, with 5 bases spanning the gap. Germline CDR1 reads GTSNPN; CDR2 reads SVGIG (reference sequence). There are 12 residues in the CDR3. As DNA, the CDR3 is TGTGCCTGGAGACCAGCTAACTATGGCTACACCTTC. The encoded protein is CAWRPANYGYTF.

J is TRBJ2-7 and V is TRBV7-9; D unclear. Trimming stripped 0 bases from V and 6 bases from J, with 12 bases between. Per germline, CDR1 SEHNR and CDR2 FQNEAQ (reference sequence). The CDR3 length is 14 residues. The CDR3 nucleotides read TGTGCCAGCAGCTTAGCGGAGACACTGGGCGAGCAGTACTTC. Protein product: CASSLAETLGEQYF. Full variable domain (outside the CDR3, taken from reference TRBV7-9 and TRBJ2-7): DTGVSQNPRHKITKRGQNVTFRCDPISEHNRLYWYRQTLGQGPEFLTYFQNEAQLEKSRLLSDRFSAERPKGSFSTLEIQRTEQGDSAMYLCASSLAETLGEQYFGPGTRLTVT.

The chain has TRBV4-2 and TRBJ2-2; 11 bases map to TRBD2. The CDR3 has 16 amino acids. Germline CDR1 LGHNA, CDR2 YNFKEQ. The trim removed 4 bases at V and 4 bases at J, leaving 5 bases unmatched. The CDR3 loop reads CASSRGLAGTTGELFF. CDR3 in DNA: TGTGCCAGCAGCCGAGGACTAGCGGGCACCACCGGGGAGCTGTTTTTT.

The chain links TRBV5-6 to TRBJ1-1; tentatively, D is TRBD1 (6 bases). Germline assignment: CDR1 SGHDT and CDR2 YYEEEE. There are 16 residues in the CDR3. V was clipped by 3 bases and J by 1 base, with 16 bases between them. CDR3 sequence: CASSSYHREENTEAFF. CDR3 in DNA: TGTGCCAGCAGCTCCTATCACAGGGAGGAGAACACTGAAGCTTTCTTT.

J is TRBJ2-7 and V is TRBV2; D is undetermined. V was trimmed by 4 bases and J by 2 bases, leaving 12 bases between them. From germline, CDR1 is SNHLY and CDR2 FYNNEI. This CDR3 has 14 amino acids. This chain's CDR3 is CASSVFGGTYEQYF. Here the CDR3 DNA reads TGTGCCAGCAGTGTTTTCGGCGGAACCTACGAGCAGTACTTC.

The chain carries TRBV4-2 and TRBJ2-3, with D unclear. The ends were cut back, 3 bases at V and 4 bases at J, with 8 bases in the middle. The CDR3 length is 13 residues. Germline CDR1 is LGHNA and CDR2 is YNFKEQ. Here the CDR3 DNA reads TGTGCCAGCAGCCAGGATTATTCAGATACGCAGTATTTT. It encodes CASSQDYSDTQYF.

The gene calls are TRBV7-2 and TRBJ1-2, with a possible D match to TRBD1 (6 bases). CDR3 size: 17 residues. V was clipped by 6 bases and J by 3 bases, with 23 bases between them. Germline V gives CDR1 SGHTA, CDR2 FQGNSA. CDR3 region: CASSPRNYQGIDYGYTF. CDR3 DNA: TGTGCCAGCAGTCCTCGTAACTATCAGGGGATTGACTATGGCTACACCTTC.

This sequence joins TRBV30 and TRBJ1-5; 8 positions match TRBD1. Germline CDR1 and CDR2: GTSNPN and SVGIG (reference sequence). This CDR3 is 13 amino acids long. Trimming took 3 bases from V and 2 from J; bases not matched to a gene: 0. CDR3 coding DNA: TGTGCCTGGAGGGGACAGGGCAATCAGCCCCAGCATTTT. Amino acids: CAWRGQGNQPQHF.

V is TRBV6-2 or TRBV6-3 and J is TRBJ1-5, with TRBD1 matching over 8 bases. V trimming: 5 bases; J trimming: 2 bases; junction bases outside the gene matches: 5. Germline V gene sequence: CDR1 MNHEY, CDR2 SVGEGT. CDR3 length: 15 residues. In DNA form, the CDR3 reads TGTGCCAGCAGTAAAGGACAGGGCCGCAATCAGCCCCAGCATTTT. It codes for CASSKGQGRNQPQHF.

The V and J genes are TRBV5-1 and TRBJ1-1, with no clear D. The CDR3 loop spans 18 amino acids. V lost 0 bases and J 6 bases, leaving 24 bases between the germline ends. Per the germline V gene, CDR1 is SGHRS and CDR2 is YFSETQ. This CDR3 is CASSLESRRLMVAAEAFF. CDR3 DNA: TGCGCCAGCAGCTTGGAAAGCCGGCGTTTAATGGTAGCTGCTGAAGCTTTCTTT.